This record covers a single T cell receptor beta chain. Its specificity is not known. A read error may explain this, as a much larger clone is one base away. This specimen comes from a study of regulatory T cells in long-lasting Graves disease. Study-level information: New Graves' disease cases had less than 3 months of antithyroid drugs.

Findings and limits, study-wide: The study found TRBV28, TRBJ1-2 and TRBJ2-5 favored in persistent disease.

Libraries of TCR beta came from iRepertoire HTBI primers plus Arm-PCR of CDR3 regions. TCRdb itself ran the multiplex PCR reads through MiXCR, one entry per CDR3 protein. The sample holds around 480,000 distinct CDR3 sequences, approximately 16% seen once. This sample's time point: newly diagnosed GD, antithyroid drugs for less than 3 months. Extracted RNA from PBMCs served as the source of the TCR library. Germline-derived CDR1 and CDR2 are SGHKS and YYEKEE (reference sequence). V lost 6 bases and J 9 bases, leaving 13 bases between the germline ends. The CDR3 covers 12 residues. The same sample was also used in a study of T cells in Graves' hyperthyroidism and ophthalmopathy.

Sequenced here: peripheral blood mononuclear cells (PBMCs), sampled at new diagnosis, from a patient treated with antithyroid drugs. The clonotype comes from a woman aged 35-60 years with Graves disease. This chain joins TRBV5-5 and TRBJ1-5; the D is unclear. CDR3 residues: CASITLASPQHF. DNA of the CDR3: TGTGCCAGCATCACATTGGCCTCGCCCCAGCATTTT.